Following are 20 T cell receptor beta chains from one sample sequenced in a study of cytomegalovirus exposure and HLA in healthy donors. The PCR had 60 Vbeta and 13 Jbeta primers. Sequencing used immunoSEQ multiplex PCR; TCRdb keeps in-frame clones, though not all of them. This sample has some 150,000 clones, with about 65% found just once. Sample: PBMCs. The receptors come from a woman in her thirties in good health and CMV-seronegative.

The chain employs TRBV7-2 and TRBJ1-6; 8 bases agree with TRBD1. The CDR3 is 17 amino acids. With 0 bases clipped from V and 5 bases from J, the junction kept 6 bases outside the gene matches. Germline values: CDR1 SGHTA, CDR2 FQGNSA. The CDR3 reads CASSLALDRVNNSPLHF. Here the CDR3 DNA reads TGTGCCAGCAGCTTAGCCTTGGACAGGGTGAATAATTCACCCCTCCACTTT.

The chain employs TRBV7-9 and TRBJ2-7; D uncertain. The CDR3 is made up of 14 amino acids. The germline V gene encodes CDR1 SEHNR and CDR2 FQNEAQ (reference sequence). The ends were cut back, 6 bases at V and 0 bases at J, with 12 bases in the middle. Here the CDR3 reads CASSPDTLSYEQYF. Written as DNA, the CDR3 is TGTGCCAGCAGTCCCGACACCCTCTCCTACGAGCAGTACTTC.

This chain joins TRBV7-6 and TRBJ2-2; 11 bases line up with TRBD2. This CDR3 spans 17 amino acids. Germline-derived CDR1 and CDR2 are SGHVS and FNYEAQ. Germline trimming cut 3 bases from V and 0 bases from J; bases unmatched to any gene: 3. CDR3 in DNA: TGTGCCAGCAGCTTCGGACTAGCGGGTTCGAACACCGGGGAGCTGTTTTTT. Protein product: CASSFGLAGSNTGELFF.

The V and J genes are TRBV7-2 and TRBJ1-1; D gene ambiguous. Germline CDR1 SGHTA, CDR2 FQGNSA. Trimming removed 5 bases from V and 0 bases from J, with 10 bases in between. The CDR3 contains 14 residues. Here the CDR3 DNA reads TGTGCCAGCAGCCCGAGGCGCCTGAACACTGAAGCTTTCTTT. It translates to CASSPRRLNTEAFF.

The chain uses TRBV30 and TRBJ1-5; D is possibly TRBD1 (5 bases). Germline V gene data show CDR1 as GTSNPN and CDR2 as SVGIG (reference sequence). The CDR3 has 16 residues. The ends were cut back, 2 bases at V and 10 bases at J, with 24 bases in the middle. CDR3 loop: CAWSRGAGGSWRPQHF. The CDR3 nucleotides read TGTGCCTGGAGTAGGGGCGCGGGGGGTTCGTGGCGTCCCCAGCATTTT. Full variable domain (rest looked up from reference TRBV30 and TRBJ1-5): SQTIHQWPATLVQPVGSPLSLECTVEGTSNPNLYWYRQAAGRGLQLLFYSVGIGQISSEVPQNLSASRPQDRQFILSSKKLLLSDSGFYLCAWSRGAGGSWRPQHFGDGTRLSIL.

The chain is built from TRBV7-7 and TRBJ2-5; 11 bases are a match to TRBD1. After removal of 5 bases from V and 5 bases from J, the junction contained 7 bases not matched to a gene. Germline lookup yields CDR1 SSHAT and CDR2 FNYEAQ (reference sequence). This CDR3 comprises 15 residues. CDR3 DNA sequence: TGTGCCAGCAGCCCAGGGACAGGGGGTTTCGAGACCCAGTACTTC. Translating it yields CASSPGTGGFETQYF.

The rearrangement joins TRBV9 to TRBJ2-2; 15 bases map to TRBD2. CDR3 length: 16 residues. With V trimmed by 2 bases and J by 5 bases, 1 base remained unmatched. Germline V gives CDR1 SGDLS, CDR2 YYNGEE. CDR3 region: CASSVGLAGGTGELFF. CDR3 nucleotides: TGTGCCAGCAGCGTGGGACTAGCGGGGGGTACCGGGGAGCTGTTTTTT. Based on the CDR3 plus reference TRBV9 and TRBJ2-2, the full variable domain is DSGVTQTPKHLITATGQRVTLRCSPRSGDLSVYWYQQSLDQGLQFLIQYYNGEERAKGNILERFSAQQFPDLHSELNLSSLELGDSALYFCASSVGLAGGTGELFFGEGSRLTVL.

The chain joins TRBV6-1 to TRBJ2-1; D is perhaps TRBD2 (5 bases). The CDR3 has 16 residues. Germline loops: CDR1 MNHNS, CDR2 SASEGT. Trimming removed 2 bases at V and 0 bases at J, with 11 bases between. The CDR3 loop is CASSEFGLVSYNEQFF. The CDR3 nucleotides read TGTGCCAGCAGTGAATTCGGACTGGTCTCCTACAATGAGCAGTTCTTC.

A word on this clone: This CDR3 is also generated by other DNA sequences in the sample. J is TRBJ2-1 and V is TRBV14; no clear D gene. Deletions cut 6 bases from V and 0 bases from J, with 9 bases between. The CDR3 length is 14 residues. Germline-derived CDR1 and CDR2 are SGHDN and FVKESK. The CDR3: CASSQRVSYNEQFF. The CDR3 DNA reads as TGTGCCAGCAGTCAACGGGTCTCCTACAATGAGCAGTTCTTC. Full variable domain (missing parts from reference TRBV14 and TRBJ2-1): EAGVTQFPSHSVIEKGQTVTLRCDPISGHDNLYWYRRVMGKEIKFLLHFVKESKQDESGMPNNRFLAERTGGTYSTLKVQPAELEDSGVYFCASSQRVSYNEQFFGPGTRLTVL.

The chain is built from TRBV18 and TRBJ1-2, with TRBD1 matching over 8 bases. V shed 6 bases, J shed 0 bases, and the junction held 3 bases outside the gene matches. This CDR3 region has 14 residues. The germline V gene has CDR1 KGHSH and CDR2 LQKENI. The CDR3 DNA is TGTGCCAGCTCGCAACAGGGGGCTAACTATGGCTACACCTTC. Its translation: CASSQQGANYGYTF.

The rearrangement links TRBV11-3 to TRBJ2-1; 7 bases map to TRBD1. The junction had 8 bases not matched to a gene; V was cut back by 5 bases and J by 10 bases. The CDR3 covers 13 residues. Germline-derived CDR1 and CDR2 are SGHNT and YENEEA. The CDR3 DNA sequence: TGTGCCAGCAGCAACCGGGACAGTTACGAGCAGTTCTTC. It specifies CASSNRDSYEQFF.

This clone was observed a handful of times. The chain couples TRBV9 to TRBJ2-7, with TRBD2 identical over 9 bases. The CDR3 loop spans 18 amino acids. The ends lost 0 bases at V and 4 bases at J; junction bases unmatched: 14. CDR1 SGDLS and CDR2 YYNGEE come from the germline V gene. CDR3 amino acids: CASSVGKVAGADKYEQYF. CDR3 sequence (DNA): TGTGCCAGCAGCGTAGGAAAGGTAGCGGGAGCAGATAAGTACGAGCAGTACTTC. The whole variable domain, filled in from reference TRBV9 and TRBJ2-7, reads DSGVTQTPKHLITATGQRVTLRCSPRSGDLSVYWYQQSLDQGLQFLIQYYNGEERAKGNILERFSAQQFPDLHSELNLSSLELGDSALYFCASSVGKVAGADKYEQYFGPGTRLTVT.

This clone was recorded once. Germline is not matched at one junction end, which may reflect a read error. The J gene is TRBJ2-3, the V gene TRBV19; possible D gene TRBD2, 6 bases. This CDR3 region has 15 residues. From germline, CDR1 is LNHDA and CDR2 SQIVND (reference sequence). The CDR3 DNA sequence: TGTGCCGGTAGTTTCCGGGACTCAAGCACAGATACGCAGTATTTT. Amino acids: CAGSFRDSSTDTQYF.

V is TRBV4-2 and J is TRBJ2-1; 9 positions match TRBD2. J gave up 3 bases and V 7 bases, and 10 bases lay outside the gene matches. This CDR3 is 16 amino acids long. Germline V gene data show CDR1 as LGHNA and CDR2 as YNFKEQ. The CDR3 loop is CASTAPASGDYNEQFF. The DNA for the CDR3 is TGTGCCAGCACCGCCCCGGCTAGCGGGGACTACAATGAGCAGTTCTTC.

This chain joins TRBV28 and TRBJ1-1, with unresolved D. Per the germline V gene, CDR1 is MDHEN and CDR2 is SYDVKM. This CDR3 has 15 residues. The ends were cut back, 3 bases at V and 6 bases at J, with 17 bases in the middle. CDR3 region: CASSFFSPRVAEAFF. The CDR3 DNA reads TGTGCCAGCAGTTTTTTCTCTCCCCGTGTCGCTGAAGCTTTCTTT.

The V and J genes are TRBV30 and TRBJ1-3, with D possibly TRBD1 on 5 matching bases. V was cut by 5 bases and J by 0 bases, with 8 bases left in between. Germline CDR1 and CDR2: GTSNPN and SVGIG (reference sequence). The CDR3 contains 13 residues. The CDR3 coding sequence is TGTGCCTGGGAGACAGTCTCTGGAAACACCATATATTTT. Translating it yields CAWETVSGNTIYF.

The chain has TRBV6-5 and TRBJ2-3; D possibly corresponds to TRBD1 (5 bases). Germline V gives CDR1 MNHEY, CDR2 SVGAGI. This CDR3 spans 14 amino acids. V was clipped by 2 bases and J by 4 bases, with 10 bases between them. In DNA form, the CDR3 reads TGTGCCAGCAGTTACGGAAAAGGGGCAGATACGCAGTATTTT. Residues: CASSYGKGADTQYF.

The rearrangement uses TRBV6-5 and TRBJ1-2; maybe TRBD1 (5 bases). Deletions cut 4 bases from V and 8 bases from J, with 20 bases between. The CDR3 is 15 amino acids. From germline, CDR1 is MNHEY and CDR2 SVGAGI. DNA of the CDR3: TGTGCCAGCAGTTTATCCATTTTTGGGGCTATGGGCTACACCTTC. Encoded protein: CASSLSIFGAMGYTF.

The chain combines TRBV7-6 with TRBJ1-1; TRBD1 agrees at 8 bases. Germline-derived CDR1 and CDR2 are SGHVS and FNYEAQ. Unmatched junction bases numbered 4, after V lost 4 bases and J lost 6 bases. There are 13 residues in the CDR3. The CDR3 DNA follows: TGTGCCAGCAGCTCGTACAGGGGGTCTGAAGCTTTCTTT. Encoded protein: CASSSYRGSEAFF.

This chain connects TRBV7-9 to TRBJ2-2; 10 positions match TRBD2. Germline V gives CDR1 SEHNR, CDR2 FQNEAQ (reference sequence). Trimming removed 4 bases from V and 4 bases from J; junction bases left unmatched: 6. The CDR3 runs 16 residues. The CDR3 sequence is CASSWTGTSVTGELFF. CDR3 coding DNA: TGTGCCAGCAGCTGGACAGGGACTAGCGTCACCGGGGAGCTGTTTTTT.